These T cell receptor beta chains were read from a single sample in a study of T-cell memory formation after mild COVID-19. TCRdb independently ran MiXCR on the 5' RACE reads; one entry per CDR3 protein. The table includes about 420,000 distinct CDR3 sequences, 20% to 25% detected once. The specimen sequenced was PBMCs or a T cell subset sorted from them (not recorded which). Receptors originate from an adult woman who had mild COVID-19 (a few samples of this study predate the infection). Cell type and time point are not known. Both conserved end residues are part of each CDR3. D genes are given only for firm matches. The listing skips clone size in some rows; elsewhere it reads once, few, many or a size class.

J | V | D | size | DNA | CDR3
TRBJ2-7 | TRBV3-1 | NA | NA | TGTGCCAGCAGCCACACAAGCCTCTCCTACGAGCAGTACTTC | CASSHTSLSYEQYF
TRBJ1-2 | TRBV5-6 | TRBD1 | NA | TGTGCCAGCAGCTCGGACAGGGGGCGCGGCTACACCTTC | CASSSDRGRGYTF
TRBJ1-6 | TRBV6-1 | NA | NA | TGTGCCAGCAGCCCGTCAAACCCACCCCTCCACTTT | CASSPSNPPLHF
TRBJ1-5 | TRBV7-6 | NA | NA | TGTGCCAGCAGCTTAGCGAGGCCGTCGCCGAATCAGCCCCAGCATTTT | CASSLARPSPNQPQHF
TRBJ1-1 | TRBV5-1 | NA | NA | TGCGCCAGCAGCTTGGGTAGAGAGAACACTGAAGCTTTCTTT | CASSLGRENTEAFF
TRBJ2-3 | TRBV5-1 | TRBD1 | NA | TGCGCCAGCAGCTTCAATCCGGGGACAGTCACAGATACGCAGTATTTT | CASSFNPGTVTDTQYF
TRBJ2-3 | TRBV11-2 | NA | many | TGTGCCAGCAGCGTCACAAGCACAGATACGCAGTATTTT | CASSVTSTDTQYF
TRBJ2-7 | TRBV30 | NA | few | TGTGCCTGGAACCGAGACCTTAATCTTTACGAGCAGTACTTC | CAWNRDLNLYEQYF
TRBJ2-5 | TRBV5-5 | TRBD1 | many | TGTGCCAGCAGCTTGGGGCCCGGGACAGGGTTTCAAGAGACCCAGTACTTC | CASSLGPGTGFQETQYF
TRBJ1-6 | TRBV7-8 | NA | few | TGTGCCAGCAGCTCCCCTATTTTCCTCGGGCTGAATAATTCACCCCTCCACTTT | CASSSPIFLGLNNSPLHF
TRBJ2-5 | TRBV4-2 | TRBD2 | few | TGTGCCAGCAGCCAAGAGTGGCGGGAGGGGGTAGAGACCCAGTACTTC | CASSQEWREGVETQYF
TRBJ2-5 | TRBV3-1 | TRBD2 | few | TGTGCCAGCAGCCAAGTAAGCGGGGATCGAGGACAAGAGACCCAGTACTTC | CASSQVSGDRGQETQYF
TRBJ1-2 | TRBV12-3/TRBV12-4 | TRBD1 | few | TGTGCCAGCAGTTTAGGGCAGGGGGTAGATGGCTACACCTTC | CASSLGQGVDGYTF
TRBJ2-1 | TRBV11-3 | TRBD2 | few | TGTGCCAGCAGCTTTTTGACTAGCGGGAGAAATGAGCAGTTCTTC | CASSFLTSGRNEQFF
TRBJ2-7 | TRBV15 | NA | few | TGTGCCACCAGCAGAGATAAGGGAGAGGCCTACGAGCAGTACTTC | CATSRDKGEAYEQYF
TRBJ2-3 | TRBV6-6 | TRBD2 | few | TGTGCCAGCAGTTATCTTAGCGGGGGCACAGATACGCAGTATTTT | CASSYLSGGTDTQYF
TRBJ2-7 | TRBV7-9 | NA | NA | TGTGCCAGCAGCTCCTTCGACCCCGAGGGGCTGAGGTACGAGCAGTACTTC | CASSSFDPEGLRYEQYF
TRBJ1-1 | TRBV5-5 | NA | few | TGTGCCAGCAGCTTGGCCATGACTGCCCTTAAAGCTTTCTTT | CASSLAMTALKAFF
TRBJ2-3 | TRBV5-1 | NA | few | TGCGCCAGCAGCTTGAGTATCGATACGCAGTATTTT | CASSLSIDTQYF
TRBJ2-1 | TRBV12-3/TRBV12-4 | NA | many | TGTGCCAGCAGTTTATCTAATGAGCAGTTCTTC | CASSLSNEQFF
TRBJ2-3 | TRBV19 | NA | NA | TGTGCCAGTAGTATTCGCGGGATCGGTGCAGATACGCAGTATTTT | CASSIRGIGADTQYF
TRBJ2-7 | TRBV5-1 | NA | NA | TGCGCCAGCAGCTGGGTTCTGGGGGCCTACGAGCAGTACTTC | CASSWVLGAYEQYF
TRBJ1-5 | TRBV12-3/TRBV12-4 | NA | many | TGTGCCAGCAGTTATAGCAATCAGCCCCAGCATTTT | CASSYSNQPQHF
TRBJ1-1 | TRBV7-9 | NA | many | TGTGCCAGCAGCTCCCAGCCGGGCACTGAAGCTTTCTTT | CASSSQPGTEAFF
TRBJ2-2 | TRBV29-1 | TRBD1 | NA | TGCAGCGTTACTCCGGGACAGGGGAGGCGGACCGGGGAGCTGTTTTTT | CSVTPGQGRRTGELFF
TRBJ2-5 | TRBV5-1 | TRBD2 | few | TGCGCCAGCAGCTTGGGGTTTCCGAGAGCGGGGGTTCAAGAGACCCAGTACTTC | CASSLGFPRAGVQETQYF
TRBJ2-5 | TRBV2 | NA | few | TGTGCCAGCAGTGAGACGTTGGGGCAAGAGACCCAGTACTTC | CASSETLGQETQYF
TRBJ2-1 | TRBV5-1 | TRBD2 | NA | TGCGCCAGCAGCTTGTCCGGGGGGGACAATGAGCAGTTCTTC | CASSLSGGDNEQFF
TRBJ2-1 | TRBV6-2/TRBV6-3 | NA | many | TGTGCCAGCAAGGGGCTAGCCAAGAATGAGCAGTTCTTC | CASKGLAKNEQFF
TRBJ2-4 | TRBV20-1 | TRBD2 | NA | TGCAGTGTTCACGGGGGGGCGGGAAACATTCAGTACTTC | CSVHGGAGNIQYF
TRBJ2-1 | TRBV7-8 | NA | NA | TGTGCCAGCAGCGGGGGTGGGCCGGCGCAGTTCTTC | CASSGGGPAQFF
TRBJ1-4 | TRBV29-1 | NA | few | TGCAGCGTTGTCAAGAATCGCAGGGGAACTGAAAAACTGTTTTTT | CSVVKNRRGTEKLFF
TRBJ2-1 | TRBV7-2 | TRBD1 | NA | TGTGCCAGCAGTAAACCGGGACAGTACTACAATGAGCAGTTCTTC | CASSKPGQYYNEQFF
TRBJ2-2 | TRBV4-2 | NA | NA | TGTGCCAGCAGCCAAGATAGGCTCTCCGGGGAGCTGTTTTTT | CASSQDRLSGELFF
TRBJ2-1 | TRBV6-2/TRBV6-3 | NA | few | TGTGCCACCCTAGGCGGTTACAATGAGCAGTTCTTC | CATLGGYNEQFF
TRBJ1-4 | TRBV18 | TRBD1 | NA | TGTGCCAGCTCAGTGGACAGGTCCGGCCAACTGTTTTTT | CASSVDRSGQLFF
TRBJ1-2 | TRBV9 | TRBD1 | few | TGTGCCAGCAGCCTCCGGACAGGGCATAATGCTATCGATGGCTACACCTTC | CASSLRTGHNAIDGYTF
TRBJ1-1 | TRBV7-9 | TRBD1 | NA | TGTGCCAGCAGCTTAGGGACAGGGGGCGGCACTGAAGCTTTCTTT | CASSLGTGGGTEAFF
TRBJ2-1 | TRBV20-1 | TRBD2 | NA | TGCAGTGCTCCTAGCGGGACTTCCGAGAGCTCCTACAATGAGCAGTTCTTC | CSAPSGTSESSYNEQFF
TRBJ2-3 | TRBV7-9 | TRBD2 | NA | TGTGCCAGCAGCTTAAGGCGGGCTAGCGGGAGTGATACGCAGTATTTT | CASSLRRASGSDTQYF
TRBJ2-5 | TRBV30 | NA | NA | TGTGCCTGGAGCATCGGACTGACTCAAGAGACCCAGTACTTC | CAWSIGLTQETQYF
TRBJ2-7 | TRBV4-2 | NA | few | TGTGCCAGCAGCCGGGAGTTCGCAAGCTCCTACGAGCAGTACTTC | CASSREFASSYEQYF
TRBJ1-2 | TRBV30 | NA | NA | TGTGCCTGGAGTTCGGGCGGGGGTAACTATGGCTACACCTTC | CAWSSGGGNYGYTF
TRBJ1-1 | TRBV20-1 | NA | NA | TGCAGTGCTATGGGGGGTACTGAAGCTTTCTTT | CSAMGGTEAFF
TRBJ2-1 | TRBV20-1 | TRBD2 | few | TGCAGGGGGACTAGCGGGACCAATGAGCAGTTCTTC | CRGTSGTNEQFF
TRBJ2-2 | TRBV7-9 | NA | few | TGTGCCAGCAGCTTGGCATCCGGGGAGCTGTTTTTT | CASSLASGELFF
TRBJ2-7 | TRBV9 | TRBD1 | NA | TGTGCCAGCAGCGTAGACGGACAGGGAATAGGCGAGCAGTACTTC | CASSVDGQGIGEQYF
TRBJ2-5 | TRBV5-1 | NA | NA | TGCGCCAGCTCCAACCGAGGCCAGCCCCGAGGGCAAGAGACCCAGTACTTC | CASSNRGQPRGQETQYF
TRBJ1-1 | TRBV4-1 | NA | NA | TGCGCCAGCAGCCAAGTAGACAAGTACACTGAAGCTTTCTTT | CASSQVDKYTEAFF
TRBJ2-2 | TRBV24-1 | NA | NA | TGTGCCACCACGGCTCGTACCGGGGAGCTGTTTTTT | CATTARTGELFF
TRBJ2-1 | TRBV15 | TRBD1 | few | TGTGCCACCACCGTCAGGGACAGGGTCTCCTACAATGAGCAGTTCTTC | CATTVRDRVSYNEQFF
TRBJ2-5 | TRBV7-9 | TRBD2 | few | TGTGCCAGCATCCGAACGTACGGTAGCGGGAGAGAGACCCAGTACTTC | CASIRTYGSGRETQYF
TRBJ1-1 | TRBV11-3 | NA | NA | TGTGCCAGCAGCTTCTCCTTTCTGACATGGGAGGCTTTCTTT | CASSFSFLTWEAFF
TRBJ2-3 | TRBV4-1 | NA | NA | TGCGCCAGCAGCCGGACGACGAGCACAGATACGCAGTATTTT | CASSRTTSTDTQYF